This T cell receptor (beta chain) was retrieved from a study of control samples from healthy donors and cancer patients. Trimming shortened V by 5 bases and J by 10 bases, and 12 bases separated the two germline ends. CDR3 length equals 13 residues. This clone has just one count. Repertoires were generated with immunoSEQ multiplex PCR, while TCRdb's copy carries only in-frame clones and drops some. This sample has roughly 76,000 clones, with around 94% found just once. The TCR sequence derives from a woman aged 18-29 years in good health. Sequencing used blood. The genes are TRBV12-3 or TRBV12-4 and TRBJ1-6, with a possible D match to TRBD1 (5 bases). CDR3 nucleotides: TGTGCCAGCAGTAGACAAAGGGGATCACCCCTCCACTTT. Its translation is CASSRQRGSPLHF.